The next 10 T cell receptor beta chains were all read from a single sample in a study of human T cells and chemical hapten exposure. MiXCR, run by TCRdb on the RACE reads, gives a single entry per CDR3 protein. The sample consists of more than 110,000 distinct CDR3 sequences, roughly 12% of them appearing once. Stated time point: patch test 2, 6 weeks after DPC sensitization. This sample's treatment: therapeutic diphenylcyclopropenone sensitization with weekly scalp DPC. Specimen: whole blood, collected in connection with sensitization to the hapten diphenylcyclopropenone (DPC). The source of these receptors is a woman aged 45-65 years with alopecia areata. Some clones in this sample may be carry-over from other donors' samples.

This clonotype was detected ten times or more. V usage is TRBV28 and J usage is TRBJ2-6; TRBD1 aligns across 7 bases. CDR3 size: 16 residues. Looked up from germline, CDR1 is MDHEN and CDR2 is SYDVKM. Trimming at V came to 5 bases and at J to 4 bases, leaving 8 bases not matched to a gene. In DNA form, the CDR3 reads TGTGCCAGCAGTGCCAGGGGGAACTCAGGGGCCAACGTCCTGACTTTC. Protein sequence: CASSARGNSGANVLTF.

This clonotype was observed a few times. CDR3 DNA sequence: TGCGCCAGCAGCATCGGGACTCCGGGACTCGCTGGCTACGAGCAGTACTTC. Translation gives CASSIGTPGLAGYEQYF. The V and J genes are TRBV5-1 and TRBJ2-7; perhaps TRBD2 as D (6 bases). Germline loops: CDR1 SGHRS, CDR2 YFSETQ. Deletions cut 4 bases from V and 3 bases from J, with 23 bases between. The CDR3 covers 17 residues.

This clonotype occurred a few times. CDR3 region: CASSLGPGGRQETQYF. In DNA, the CDR3 is TGTGCCAGCAGCTTAGGCCCCGGTGGGCGGCAAGAGACCCAGTACTTC. V gene TRBV7-2 combines with J gene TRBJ2-5, with no clear D. Germline values: CDR1 SGHTA, CDR2 FQGNSA. The CDR3 sequence is 16 residues long. Between the trimmed V and J ends, which lost 1 base and 2 bases, there was a span of 14 bases.

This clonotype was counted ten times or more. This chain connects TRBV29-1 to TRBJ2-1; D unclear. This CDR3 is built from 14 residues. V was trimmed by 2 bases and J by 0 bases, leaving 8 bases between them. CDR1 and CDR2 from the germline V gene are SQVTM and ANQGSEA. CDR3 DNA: TGCAGCGTTGAAAGCCCTAGCTCCTACAATGAGCAGTTCTTC. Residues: CSVESPSSYNEQFF.

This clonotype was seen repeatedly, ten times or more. CDR3 nucleotide sequence: TGTGCCAGCAGTGGGGGGGGACAGGGTTGGAACACTGAAGCTTTCTTT. Amino acid sequence: CASSGGGQGWNTEAFF. The V and J genes are TRBV2 and TRBJ1-1; 9 bases agree with TRBD1. The CDR3 spans 16 residues. Germline V CDR1 and CDR2: SNHLY, FYNNEI. The ends lost 4 bases at V and 1 base at J; junction bases unmatched: 7.

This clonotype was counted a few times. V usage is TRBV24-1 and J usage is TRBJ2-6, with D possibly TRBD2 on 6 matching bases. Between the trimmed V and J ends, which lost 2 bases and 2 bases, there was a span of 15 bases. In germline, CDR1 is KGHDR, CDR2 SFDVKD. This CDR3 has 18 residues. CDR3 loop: CATSDYGSRAAGANVLTF. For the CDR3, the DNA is TGTGCCACCAGTGATTACGGGAGCAGGGCCGCTGGGGCCAACGTCCTGACTTTC.

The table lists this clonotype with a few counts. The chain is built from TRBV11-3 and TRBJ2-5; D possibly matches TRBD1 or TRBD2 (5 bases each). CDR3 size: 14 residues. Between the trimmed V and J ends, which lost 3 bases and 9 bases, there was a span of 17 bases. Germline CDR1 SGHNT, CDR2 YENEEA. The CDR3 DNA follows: TGTGCCAGCAGCTTGGGGCTGCCCGGGGTGGCCCAGTACTTC. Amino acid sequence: CASSLGLPGVAQYF.

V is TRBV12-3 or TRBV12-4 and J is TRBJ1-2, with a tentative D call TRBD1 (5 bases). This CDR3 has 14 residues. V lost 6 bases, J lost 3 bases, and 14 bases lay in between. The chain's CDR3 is CASSPGGSYYGYTF. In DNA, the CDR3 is TGTGCCAGCAGCCCTGGGGGAAGTTACTATGGCTACACCTTC.

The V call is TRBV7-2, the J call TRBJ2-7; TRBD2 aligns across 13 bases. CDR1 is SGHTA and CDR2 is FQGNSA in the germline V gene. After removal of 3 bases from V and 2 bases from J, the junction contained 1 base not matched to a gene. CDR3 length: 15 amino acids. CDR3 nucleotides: TGTGCCAGCAGCTTGGGGACTAGCGGGACCTACGAGCAGTACTTC. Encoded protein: CASSLGTSGTYEQYF.

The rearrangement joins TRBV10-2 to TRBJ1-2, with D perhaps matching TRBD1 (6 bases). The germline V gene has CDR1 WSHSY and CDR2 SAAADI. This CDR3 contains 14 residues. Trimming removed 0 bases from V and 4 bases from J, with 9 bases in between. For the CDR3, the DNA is TGCGCCAGCAGTGAGTCGGGAGGGGGCTATGGCTACACCTTC. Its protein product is CASSESGGGYGYTF.